This TCR beta chain is drawn from a study of cytomegalovirus exposure and HLA in healthy donors. Whole-study results and caveats: According to a subsequent analysis, TCR clusters from the first cohort were inclined to appear together in the roughly 130 validation repertoires. Most TCR sequences proved rare, with some public TCRs found in many donors.

Regarding this clone: Its cognate antigen is unknown.

Sequencing used immunoSEQ multiplex PCR; TCRdb keeps in-frame clones, though not all of them. This table has 140,000 to 150,000 clones, roughly 93% appearing once. What was sequenced was PBMCs. This sequence originates from a man aged 18-30 years in good health and CMV-seropositive.

CDR3 sequence: CASGELTWGPYNEQFF. In nucleotides, the CDR3 is TGTGCCAGCGGGGAACTTACGTGGGGCCCCTACAATGAGCAGTTCTTC. The V and J genes are TRBV27 and TRBJ2-1, with D perhaps matching TRBD1 (5 bases). The CDR3 is 16 amino acids. Germline loops: CDR1 MNHEY, CDR2 SMNVEV (reference sequence). Trimming removed 8 bases from V and 2 bases from J, with 19 bases in between.